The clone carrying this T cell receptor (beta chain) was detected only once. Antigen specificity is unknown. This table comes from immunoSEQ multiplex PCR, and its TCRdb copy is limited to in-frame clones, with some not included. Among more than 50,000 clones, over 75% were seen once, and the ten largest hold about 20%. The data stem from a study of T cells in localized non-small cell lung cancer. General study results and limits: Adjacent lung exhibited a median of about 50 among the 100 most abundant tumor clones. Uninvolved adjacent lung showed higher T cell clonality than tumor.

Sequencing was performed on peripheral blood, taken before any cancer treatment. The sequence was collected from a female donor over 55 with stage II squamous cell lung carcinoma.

CDR3 residues: CASTLGQSYNSPLHF. The CDR3 nucleotides read TGTGCCAGTACCCTCGGACAGTCCTATAATTCACCCCTCCACTTT. The genes are TRBV19 and TRBJ1-6, with D tentatively TRBD1 (6 bases). CDR3 length equals 15 residues. Trimming took 7 bases from V and 1 from J, leaving 11 bases between them. In germline, CDR1 is LNHDA, CDR2 SQIVND (reference sequence).